These T cell receptor beta chains were read from a single sample in a study of blood T cell repertoires in COVID-19. Data came from immunoSEQ multiplex PCR; TCRdb stores just in-frame clones and leaves some out. This table holds roughly 250,000 clones, around nine tenths found once. Material for sequencing was peripheral blood. These receptors all come from a man aged 25 to 40 with acute or convalescent COVID-19. The CDR3 runs from the conserved cysteine through the conserved F or W. D genes are given only for firm matches. Clone size is stated in some rows and not others, as once, few, many or a class when expanded.

D gene	clone size	V gene	J gene	CDR3 protein	CDR3 DNA
.	.	TRBV18	TRBJ1-3	CASSPVSFSGNTIYF	TGTGCCAGCTCACCAGTGTCATTCTCTGGAAACACCATATATTTT
.	.	TRBV30	TRBJ2-3	CAWRSTGPQYF	TGTGCCTGGAGATCGACAGGCCCGCAGTATTTT
.	.	TRBV19	TRBJ1-6	CASNDRDTNNSPLHF	TGTGCCAGTAATGATCGGGACACCAATAATTCACCCCTCCACTTT
.	once	TRBV19	TRBJ2-5	CASSTSPREETQYF	TGTGCCAGTAGTACGTCCCCCCGGGAAGAGACCCAGTACTTC
.	.	TRBV7-2	TRBJ1-2	CASSFSFLGSYGYTF	TGTGCCAGCAGCTTTTCCTTCCTAGGTAGCTATGGCTACACCTTC
.	.	TRBV6-1	TRBJ2-1	CASSDRFRGNEQFF	TGTGCCAGCAGTGACAGGTTTCGGGGCAATGAGCAGTTCTTC
.	many	TRBV5-8	TRBJ2-6	CASSFTGANVLTF	TGTGCCAGCAGCTTTACTGGGGCCAACGTCCTGACTTTC
.	.	TRBV7-8	TRBJ1-5	CASSLASPNNQPQHF	TGTGCCAGCAGCTTAGCGTCTCCTAACAATCAGCCCCAGCATTTT
TRBD1	.	TRBV18	TRBJ1-2	CASSPDRDWFSF	TGTGCCAGCTCACCCGACAGGGACTGGTTTTCCTTC
.	.	TRBV19	TRBJ2-1	CATHPGPGTVNEQFF	TGTGCCACCCACCCCGGGCCCGGGACTGTGAATGAGCAGTTCTTC
.	.	TRBV7-9	TRBJ2-7	CASSLVAASSYEQYF	TGTGCCAGCAGCTTAGTAGCGGCCAGCTCCTACGAGCAGTACTTC
TRBD1	.	TRBV30	TRBJ1-5	CAWSTGQGNQPQHF	TGTGCCTGGAGTACGGGACAGGGCAATCAGCCCCAGCATTTT
.	.	TRBV5-1	TRBJ2-5	CASSFGETQYF	TGCGCCAGCAGCTTTGGCGAGACCCAGTACTTC
TRBD2	.	TRBV3-1/TRBV3-2	TRBJ2-7	CASSQGLAGVNSGAYEQYF	TGTGCCAGCAGCCAAGGGTTAGCGGGAGTGAATTCGGGCGCCTACGAGCAGTACTTC
.	.	TRBV28	TRBJ1-2	CASSPGGNDLGYTF	TGTGCCAGCAGCCCCGGGGGGAATGATTTAGGCTACACCTTC
.	few	TRBV7-8	TRBJ1-4	CASSLFSGNEKLFF	TGTGCCAGCAGCTTATTTTCAGGGAACGAAAAACTGTTTTTT
.	.	TRBV7-9	TRBJ2-5	CASSLAGLGQYF	TGTGCCAGCAGCTTAGCGGGACTGGGCCAGTACTTC
.	.	TRBV3-1/TRBV3-2	TRBJ2-7	CASSQVLGALEQYF	TGTGCCAGCAGCCAAGTTCTGGGGGCGCTTGAGCAGTACTTC
.	.	TRBV3-1/TRBV3-2	TRBJ2-2	CASSHGTTGELFF	TGTGCCAGCAGCCATGGGACAACCGGGGAGCTGTTTTTT
.	.	TRBV9	TRBJ1-1	CASSVSGGYTEAFF	TGTGCCAGCAGCGTATCGGGGGGCTACACTGAAGCTTTCTTT
.	.	TRBV5-5	TRBJ1-4	CASSQSGTRREKLFF	TGTGCCAGCAGCCAATCGGGTACGCGACGAGAAAAACTGTTTTTT
.	few	TRBV6-7	TRBJ2-1	CASSYGGQNEANEQFF	TGTGCCAGCAGTTACGGTGGTCAGAACGAGGCCAATGAGCAGTTCTTC
TRBD1	.	TRBV15	TRBJ1-2	CATSRDRGSSSYGYTF	TGTGCCACCAGCAGGGACAGGGGGTCGTCTAGCTATGGCTACACCTTC
.	.	TRBV4-1	TRBJ2-2	CASSQDPGQANTGELFF	TGCGCCAGCAGCCAAGATCCGGGTCAAGCGAACACCGGGGAGCTGTTTTTT
.	once	TRBV7-6	TRBJ1-1	CASSLGSGMNTEAFF	TGTGCCAGCAGCCTTGGCTCCGGGATGAACACTGAAGCTTTCTTT
TRBD1	.	TRBV2	TRBJ1-1	CAATTGGDTEAFF	TGTGCCGCAACGACAGGGGGCGATACTGAAGCTTTCTTT
.	few	TRBV28	TRBJ1-5	CASSPRGQPQHF	TGTGCCAGCAGTCCAAGGGGTCAGCCCCAGCATTTT
TRBD2	.	TRBV6-5	TRBJ2-3	CASSYGLAGLDTQYF	TGTGCCAGCAGTTATGGGCTAGCGGGGTTGGATACGCAGTATTTT
.	.	TRBV7-6	TRBJ2-5	CASSPALRSRLGLQETQYF	TGTGCCAGCAGCCCGGCGTTGAGGAGCCGACTAGGCCTCCAAGAGACCCAGTACTTC
TRBD2	.	TRBV18	TRBJ2-1	CASSPRTSGSYEQFF	TGTGCCAGCTCACCCAGGACTAGCGGGAGCTATGAGCAGTTCTTC
.	.	TRBV15	TRBJ2-6	CATSSGRGQGANVLTF	TGTGCCACCAGCAGTGGAAGAGGTCAGGGGGCCAACGTCCTGACTTTC
TRBD1	.	TRBV18	TRBJ2-5	CASSPREGQGGTGETQYF	TGTGCCAGCTCACCGCGAGAAGGACAGGGAGGCACAGGAGAGACCCAGTACTTC
.	.	TRBV4-1	TRBJ1-4	CASSQSVGRDEKLFF	TGCGCCAGCAGCCAAAGTGTGGGGAGGGATGAAAAACTGTTTTTT
TRBD1	.	TRBV28	TRBJ1-2	CASSLTTTGGGGYGYTF	TGTGCCAGCAGTTTAACCACAACAGGGGGCGGAGGCTATGGCTACACCTTC
TRBD1	once	TRBV5-4	TRBJ2-3	CASSLPGTGGVSTDTQYF	TGTGCCAGCAGCTTGCCGGGGACAGGGGGTGTGAGCACAGATACGCAGTATTTT
TRBD1	.	TRBV18	TRBJ1-6	CASSPGQGGSPLHF	TGTGCCAGCTCACCTGGACAGGGAGGATCACCCCTCCACTTT
.	.	TRBV20-1	TRBJ1-3	CSASPGGAYGNTIYF	TGCAGTGCTAGTCCGGGGGGCGCGTATGGAAACACCATATATTTT
TRBD1	.	TRBV6-5	TRBJ1-3	CASRGQGLAGNTIYF	TGTGCCAGCAGGGGACAGGGTCTTGCTGGAAACACCATATATTTT
.	.	TRBV18	TRBJ1-3	CASSPQGSGNTIYF	TGTGCCAGCTCACCGCAGGGATCCGGAAACACCATATATTTT
.	once	TRBV19	TRBJ1-5	CASTNQGSIGNQPQHF	TGTGCCAGTACAAATCAGGGCAGTATTGGCAATCAGCCCCAGCATTTT
TRBD1	.	TRBV15	TRBJ1-2	CATSRGDRPTNYGYTF	TGTGCCACCAGCAGAGGGGACAGACCTACTAACTATGGCTACACCTTC
.	.	TRBV4-1	TRBJ1-6	CASSQNGGGRSPLHF	TGCGCCAGCAGCCAGAACGGGGGGGGAAGATCACCCCTCCACTTT
.	.	TRBV30	TRBJ2-5	CAWRFRGAGETQYF	TGTGCCTGGAGATTTCGAGGGGCGGGGGAGACCCAGTACTTC
.	once	TRBV7-9	TRBJ2-5	CASRATGTRETQYF	TGTGCCAGCAGAGCTACAGGGACGAGAGAGACCCAGTACTTC
TRBD2	once	TRBV4-1	TRBJ2-1	CASSHEGLAGYNEQFF	TGCGCCAGCAGCCATGAAGGACTAGCGGGTTACAATGAGCAGTTCTTC
.	.	TRBV9	TRBJ1-3	CASSVQGGVSGNTIYF	TGTGCCAGCAGCGTGCAAGGGGGGGTCTCTGGAAACACCATATATTTT
.	.	TRBV11-2	TRBJ1-2	CASSFRGGRNGYTF	TGTGCCAGCAGCTTTAGGGGGGGACGCAATGGCTACACCTTC
TRBD1	few	TRBV6-6	TRBJ1-5	CASSPGTGFLVVQPQHF	TGTGCCAGCAGTCCCGGGACAGGCTTTTTGGTGGTTCAGCCCCAGCATTTT